These 10 T cell receptor beta chains originate from one sample sequenced in a study of cytomegalovirus exposure and HLA in healthy donors (dated by TCRdb to 2015 to 2018). The library was prepared using the immunoSEQ multiplex PCR assay. The multiplex PCR relied on a mix of 60 forward primers for TCR Vbeta segments and 13 reverse primers for TCR Jbeta segments. Sourced from immuneACCESS, this table was stored by TCRdb with only in-frame sequences that have V and J called. A share of the clones is absent; for the studies checked, an unresolved V gene accounts for under half, and the remainder has no known explanation. Here the sample has roughly 150,000 clones; just over 75% occur a single time. The ten most abundant clones make up approximately 1% of the sample. The sample comprised PBMCs. The receptors shown here come from a woman in her 40s in good health and CMV-seronegative.

The chain combines TRBV5-1 with TRBJ1-3; 9 bases agree with TRBD1. J gave up 3 bases and V 3 bases, and 4 bases lay outside the gene matches. Germline lookup yields CDR1 SGHRS and CDR2 YFSETQ. The CDR3 runs to 15 residues. CDR3 protein: CASSSTGGFGNTIYF. The CDR3 DNA reads as TGCGCCAGCAGCTCGACAGGGGGTTTTGGAAACACCATATATTTT.

This clone was picked up a small number of times. The rearrangement links TRBV19 to TRBJ1-1; weak D call: TRBD1 (6 bases). CDR1 and CDR2 from the germline V gene are LNHDA and SQIVND (reference sequence). The ends were cut back, 6 bases at V and 1 base at J, with 9 bases in the middle. The CDR3 is 13 residues long. CDR3 nucleotide sequence: TGTGCCAGTAGGTTACAGGGGAACACTGAAGCTTTCTTT. Translating it yields CASRLQGNTEAFF.

The chain uses TRBV6-1 and TRBJ1-3, with TRBD1 identical over 8 bases. The CDR3 consists of 16 residues. Germline trimming cut 6 bases from V and 0 bases from J; bases unmatched to any gene: 7. CDR1 and CDR2 from the germline V gene are MNHNS and SASEGT. The CDR3 sequence is CASREQGVNSGNTIYF. Written as DNA, the CDR3 is TGTGCCAGCAGGGAACAGGGGGTAAACTCTGGAAACACCATATATTTT.

This sequence joins TRBV6-1 and TRBJ2-7; 10 bases map to TRBD2. This CDR3 is 17 amino acids long. Germline V gene data show CDR1 as MNHNS and CDR2 as SASEGT. J gave up 3 bases and V 3 bases, and 11 bases lay outside the gene matches. The CDR3 sequence: CASSEAAGGYEFYEQYF. The CDR3 coding sequence is TGTGCCAGCAGTGAGGCAGCGGGAGGGTACGAGTTCTACGAGCAGTACTTC.

This clone was detected only once. The rearrangement joins TRBV6-4 to TRBJ1-2; 7 positions match TRBD1. The CDR3 spans 17 residues. After removal of 9 bases from V and 3 bases from J, the junction contained 19 bases not matched to a gene. From germline, CDR1 is MRHNA and CDR2 SNTAGT. CDR3 coding DNA: TGTGCCAGGTGGAGGGGACAGAGAGCCTCCATCCACTATGGCTACACCTTC. Its protein is CARWRGQRASIHYGYTF.

This clone was observed once. Other DNA variants within this sample encode the same CDR3. The chain joins TRBV5-1 to TRBJ1-2; possibly TRBD1 for D (5 bases). Germline V gene data show CDR1 as SGHRS and CDR2 as YFSETQ. The CDR3 is made up of 12 amino acids. The V and J ends lost 0 bases and 8 bases respectively, with 8 bases between them. The CDR3 DNA reads as TGCGCCAGCAGCTTGGGGCAGGGAGGCTACACCTTC. It yields the protein CASSLGQGGYTF.

The CDR3 DNA is TGTGCCAGCAGCCGTAAGCCTAGCGGGGGAAACGAGGAGCTGTTTTTT. Translated: CASSRKPSGGNEELFF. The chain joins TRBV4-2 to TRBJ2-2, with 10 bases fitting TRBD2. The CDR3 loop spans 16 amino acids. The germline V gene encodes CDR1 LGHNA and CDR2 YNFKEQ. J lost 10 bases, V lost 4 bases, and 12 bases had no gene match.

This chain connects TRBV7-9 to TRBJ1-3; maybe TRBD1 (5 bases). The CDR3 covers 14 residues. The germline V and J ends were trimmed by 8 bases and 4 bases, with 15 bases remaining between them. The germline V gene has CDR1 SEHNR and CDR2 FQNEAQ (reference sequence). The CDR3 here is CASQTRGWGNTIYF. The DNA of the CDR3 is TGTGCCAGCCAGACGCGGGGGTGGGGAAACACCATATATTTT.

The J gene is TRBJ1-1, the V gene TRBV5-4; D is uncertain. Germline V gene data show CDR1 as SGHNT and CDR2 as YYREEE (reference sequence). The CDR3 runs to 14 residues. V gave up 0 bases and J gave up 2 bases, with 8 bases separating them. For the CDR3, the DNA is TGTGCCAGCAGCTTGGAGACGGGAAACACTGAAGCTTTCTTT. Amino acid sequence: CASSLETGNTEAFF.

The rearrangement uses TRBV19 and TRBJ2-2; D is unclear. This CDR3 is built from 12 residues. The V gene lost 5 bases and the J gene lost 4 bases, with 5 bases spanning the gap. Germline V gene lookup returns CDR1 LNHDA and CDR2 SQIVND (reference sequence). The DNA for the CDR3 is TGTGCCAGTAGTCACACCACCGGGGAGCTGTTTTTT. The encoded protein is CASSHTTGELFF.